Described below is a single T cell receptor beta chain sequence and its context. The data were obtained in a study of blood T cell repertoires in COVID-19. On the study more broadly: COVID-19 samples, acute and convalescent, were from the United States, Italy and Spain.

Germline V gene sequence: CDR1 SGDLS, CDR2 YYNGEE. The ends lost 0 bases at V and 4 bases at J; junction bases unmatched: 11. The CDR3 loop spans 18 amino acids. Measured with immunoSEQ multiplex PCR; TCRdb has only the in-frame clones, and not every one. This sample has approximately 400,000 clones, with 80% to 90% found just once. Participant age was roughly 18 to 89 years, and participants resided in roughly 25 US areas. The sample comprised PBMCs or T cells enriched from blood (not recorded which). The V gene is TRBV9, the J gene TRBJ2-1, with 9 bases matching TRBD2. This TCR came from a man between 25 and 39 years old who had recovered from COVID-19. CDR3 sequence reads: CASSVAGSGGNLYNEQFF. In DNA, the CDR3 is TGTGCCAGCAGCGTAGCTGGTAGCGGGGGAAACCTTTACAATGAGCAGTTCTTC.